A single sample gave rise to the 6 T cell receptor beta chains below, sequenced in a study of T cell responses to AZD1222 COVID-19 vaccine. Produced via immunoSEQ multiplex PCR; TCRdb's table is partial and in-frame only. The sample consists of some 91,000 clones, about nine tenths of them appearing once. The source was peripheral blood, collected on day 0 of AZD1222 vaccination. The receptor set was obtained from an adult in good health.

This chain links TRBV5-1 with TRBJ2-3; no definite D call. The germline V gene has CDR1 SGHRS and CDR2 YFSETQ. CDR3 length: 14 amino acids. Trimming stripped 6 bases from V and 0 bases from J, with 11 bases between. CDR3 in amino acids: CASKGGSSTDTQYF. CDR3 coding DNA: TGCGCCAGCAAAGGCGGATCTAGCACAGATACGCAGTATTTT.

The chain is built from TRBV18 and TRBJ2-3, with 7 positions matching TRBD2. Trimming cost V 0 bases and J 4 bases; bases outside gene matches: 1. The length of the CDR3 is 14 residues. Germline V gene data show CDR1 as KGHSH and CDR2 as LQKENI. The CDR3 coding sequence is TGTGCCAGCTCACCACCCGCGGGGGCAGATACGCAGTATTTT. Protein product: CASSPPAGADTQYF.

The chain has TRBV20-1 and TRBJ1-2; no firm D call. CDR3 length equals 13 residues. With 3 bases removed from V and 4 bases from J, the gap between germline ends came to 12 bases. Germline V gene lookup returns CDR1 DFQATT and CDR2 SNEGSKA (reference sequence). Here the CDR3 DNA reads TGCAGTGCTAGTGGGGAAACTCTCTATGGCTACACCTTC. Amino acid sequence: CSASGETLYGYTF.

This clone was seen only once. CDR3 in amino acids: CASSQVQASATGELFF. The CDR3 coding sequence is TGTGCCAGCAGCCAAGTTCAGGCCTCAGCCACCGGGGAGCTGTTTTTT. This sequence joins TRBV3-1 (or the pseudogene TRBV3-2) and TRBJ2-2; D is ambiguous. CDR3 length equals 16 residues. Germline V CDR1 and CDR2: LGHDT, YNNKEL (reference sequence). The germline V and J ends were trimmed by 1 base and 4 bases, with 13 bases remaining between them.

The chain recombines TRBV24-1 with TRBJ1-2; TRBD1 matches at 7 bases. The CDR3 has 14 residues. Germline CDR1 KGHDR, CDR2 SFDVKD. V lost 4 bases to trimming and J lost 6 bases; unmatched junction nucleotides: 7. Written as DNA, the CDR3 is TGTGCCACCAGTGACCTAGACAGGGACCATGGCTACACCTTC. This codes for CATSDLDRDHGYTF.

The chain employs TRBV29-1 and TRBJ1-1; D may be TRBD1 (5 bases). V lost 5 bases, J lost 4 bases, and 8 bases lay in between. This CDR3 has 11 amino acids. The V gene's germline CDR1 is SQVTM and CDR2 ANQGSEA. CDR3 sequence: CSVRGSTEAFF. CDR3 nucleotide sequence: TGCAGCGTTCGGGGGAGCACTGAAGCTTTCTTT.